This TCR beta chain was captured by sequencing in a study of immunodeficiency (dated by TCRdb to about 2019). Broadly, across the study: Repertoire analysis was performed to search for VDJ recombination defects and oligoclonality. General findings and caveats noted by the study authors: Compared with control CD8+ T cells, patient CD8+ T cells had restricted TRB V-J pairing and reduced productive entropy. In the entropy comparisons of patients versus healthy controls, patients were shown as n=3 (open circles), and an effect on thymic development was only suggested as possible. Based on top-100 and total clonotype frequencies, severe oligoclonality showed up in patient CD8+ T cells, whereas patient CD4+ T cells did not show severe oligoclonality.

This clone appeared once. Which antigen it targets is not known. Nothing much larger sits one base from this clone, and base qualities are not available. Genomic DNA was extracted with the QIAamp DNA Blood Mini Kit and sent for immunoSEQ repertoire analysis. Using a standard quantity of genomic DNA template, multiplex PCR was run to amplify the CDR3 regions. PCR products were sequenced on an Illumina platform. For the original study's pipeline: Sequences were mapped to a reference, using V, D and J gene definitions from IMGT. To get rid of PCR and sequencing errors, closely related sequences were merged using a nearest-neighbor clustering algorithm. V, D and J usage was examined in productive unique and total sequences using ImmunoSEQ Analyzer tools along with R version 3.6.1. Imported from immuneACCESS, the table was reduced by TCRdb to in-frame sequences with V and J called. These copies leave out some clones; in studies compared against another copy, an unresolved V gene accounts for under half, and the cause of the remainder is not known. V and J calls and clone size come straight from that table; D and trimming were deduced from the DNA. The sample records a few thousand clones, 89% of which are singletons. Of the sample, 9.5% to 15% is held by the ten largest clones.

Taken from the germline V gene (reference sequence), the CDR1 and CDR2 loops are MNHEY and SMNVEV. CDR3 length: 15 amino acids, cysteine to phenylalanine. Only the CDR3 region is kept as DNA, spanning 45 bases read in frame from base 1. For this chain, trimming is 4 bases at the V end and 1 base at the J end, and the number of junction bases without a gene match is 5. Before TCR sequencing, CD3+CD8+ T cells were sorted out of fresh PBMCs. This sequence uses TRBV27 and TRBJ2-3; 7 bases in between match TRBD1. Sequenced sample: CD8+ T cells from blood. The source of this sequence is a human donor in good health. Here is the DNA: TGTGCCAGCAGTTACCGGGACAGAGGCACAGATACGCAGTATTTT. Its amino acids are CASSYRDRGTDTQYF.